The present T cell receptor beta chain was sequenced within a study of cytomegalovirus exposure and HLA in healthy donors. The wider study: Per a later analysis, the roughly 640 first-cohort and approximately 120 validation repertoires shared one platform. Findings and caveats of the study: Cytomegalovirus status was reportedly diagnosed by the classifier with high specificity and sensitivity. Overall, around 160 TCR beta chains were annotated as cytomegalovirus-associated.

Generated by immunoSEQ multiplex PCR, the TCRdb table keeps only in-frame clones and is missing some. The sample has 55,000 to 75,000 clones, about nine tenths seen once. On this clone itself: The antigen remains undetermined.

The donors were in the 120-subject validation cohort; that cohort was separate from the roughly 700-subject first cohort. Source material: PBMCs. The receptor comes from a man aged 18 to 35 in good health and CMV-seronegative.

For the CDR3, the DNA is TGCAGCGTTGTTCGGAGTGGGAGTAGGAACACTGAAGCTTTCTTT. Amino acids: CSVVRSGSRNTEAFF. The rearrangement joins TRBV29-1 to TRBJ1-1; D is unclear. The CDR3 spans 15 residues. From germline, CDR1 is SQVTM and CDR2 ANQGSEA. Trimming shortened V by 4 bases and J by 1 base, and 16 bases separated the two germline ends.